Listed below are T cell receptor beta chains from one sample, sequenced in a study of a mutant IDH1 vaccine in newly diagnosed glioma. Assay: immunoSEQ multiplex PCR; the TCRdb copy retains only in-frame clones and omits some. The top ten hold 6% to 9.5% of the sample, which has about 92,000 clones, 83% seen once. The sample consisted of PBMCs, taken from a glioma patient treated with radiotherapy, temozolomide or both. Receptors originate from a woman in her forties or fifties with glioma. Each CDR3 is given with its conserved first and last residue. The order of the fields is J gene, clone size, D gene, V gene, CDR3 protein, CDR3 DNA. D genes are given only for firm matches. For some rows the clone size is stated as once, few or many, or as a class when expanded; others skip it.

>TRBJ2-4|-|TRBD1|TRBV28
CASSLRGTALAKNIQYF
TGTGCCAGCAGTTTAAGAGGGACAGCACTAGCCAAAAACATTCAGTACTTC
>TRBJ2-1|-|-|TRBV4-1
CASSQEGLVGNEQFF
TGCGCCAGCAGCCAAGAAGGTTTGGTGGGCAATGAGCAGTTCTTC
>TRBJ1-5|-|TRBD1|TRBV5-5
CASSQGGGNQPQHF
TGTGCCAGCAGCCAGGGGGGGGGCAATCAGCCCCAGCATTTT
>TRBJ1-2|-|-|TRBV5-4
CASSPLGGTDYGYTF
TGTGCCAGCAGTCCCCTAGGAGGGACGGACTATGGCTACACCTTC
>TRBJ1-6|-|-|TRBV6-1
CAHTDSWGSPLHF
TGTGCCCACACGGATTCTTGGGGTTCACCCCTCCACTTT
>TRBJ2-1|once|-|TRBV27
CASSWTRYGDEQFF
TGTGCCAGCAGTTGGACCCGATATGGCGATGAGCAGTTCTTC
>TRBJ1-1|once|-|TRBV25-1
CASSEGHTEAFF
TGTGCCAGCAGTGAGGGGCACACTGAAGCTTTCTTT
>TRBJ2-7|-|TRBD1|TRBV11-3
CASSLAGTDYEQYF
TGTGCCAGCAGCTTAGCCGGGACAGACTACGAGCAGTACTTC
>TRBJ2-7|-|TRBD1|TRBV9
CASSRTGGSYEQYF
TGTGCCAGCAGCAGAACAGGGGGCTCCTACGAGCAGTACTTC
>TRBJ2-5|-|-|TRBV19
CASSGGETQYF
TGTGCCAGTAGTGGGGGAGAGACCCAGTACTTC
>TRBJ1-2|-|-|TRBV14
CASSQVRGGYTF
TGTGCCAGCAGCCAAGTACGTGGTGGCTACACCTTC
>TRBJ1-2|-|TRBD1|TRBV30
CAWGTGHGYTF
TGTGCCTGGGGGACAGGGCATGGCTACACCTTC
>TRBJ2-5|-|-|TRBV11-2
CASRVGAETQYF
TGTGCCAGCAGAGTTGGGGCTGAGACCCAGTACTTC
>TRBJ2-7|-|TRBD2|TRBV29-1
CSVENGGGVEQYF
TGCAGCGTTGAAAATGGGGGGGGAGTCGAGCAGTACTTC
>TRBJ1-1|-|-|TRBV27
CASSPRLRVGNTEAFF
TGTGCCAGCAGTCCTCGTCTTCGGGTGGGGAACACTGAAGCTTTCTTT
>TRBJ1-4|-|-|TRBV21-1
CASSATGGLEKLFF
TGTGCCAGCAGCGCGACAGGGGGTTTAGAAAAACTGTTTTTT
>TRBJ1-6|-|-|TRBV4-3
CASSQDYGLRNSPLHF
TGCGCCAGCAGCCAAGATTACGGCCTGAGGAATTCACCCCTCCACTTT
>TRBJ2-2|-|-|TRBV5-4
CASRQGTTGELFF
TGTGCCAGCAGACAGGGTACCACCGGGGAGCTGTTTTTT
>TRBJ2-7|-|-|TRBV2
CASSVSSYEQYF
TGTGCCAGCTCGGTGAGCTCCTACGAGCAGTACTTC
>TRBJ1-5|-|-|TRBV2
CASSPIGSGYSNQPQHF
TGTGCCAGCAGTCCCATTGGGTCCGGATATAGCAATCAGCCCCAGCATTTT
>TRBJ1-2|-|TRBD1|TRBV5-4
CASSLGQGGRGYGYTF
TGTGCCAGCAGCCTCGGACAGGGGGGACGAGGCTATGGCTACACCTTC
>TRBJ1-1|-|-|TRBV15
CATSRGVGDTEAFF
TGTGCCACCAGCAGGGGCGTTGGGGACACTGAAGCTTTCTTT
>TRBJ2-2|-|TRBD1|TRBV5-1
CASSLVGQGNTGELFF
TGCGCCAGCAGCTTGGTCGGACAGGGAAACACCGGGGAGCTGTTTTTT
>TRBJ1-6|-|-|TRBV19
CASSIADGGTNSPLHF
TGTGCCAGTAGTATAGCCGATGGGGGGACCAATTCACCCCTCCACTTT
>TRBJ1-5|-|-|TRBV19
CASATRRGYSNQPQHF
TGTGCCAGTGCCACCCGACGGGGGTACAGCAATCAGCCCCAGCATTTT
>TRBJ2-6|-|-|TRBV6-5
CASSRKARVANVLTF
TGTGCCAGCAGCCGCAAGGCCCGTGTAGCCAACGTCCTGACTTTC
>TRBJ1-6|-|-|TRBV21-1
CASRGRSSYNSPLHF
TGTGCCAGCAGGGGGAGGAGCTCCTATAATTCACCCCTCCACTTT
>TRBJ2-7|-|TRBD2|TRBV5-8
CASSLGRVPSYEQYF
TGTGCCAGCAGCCTGGGGAGGGTCCCCTCCTACGAGCAGTACTTC
>TRBJ2-5|-|-|TRBV15
CATRKRPGSQETQYF
TGTGCCACCAGGAAGAGACCAGGCAGTCAAGAGACCCAGTACTTC
>TRBJ1-6|-|-|TRBV7-2
CASSLPGSPLHF
TGTGCCAGCAGCTTACCGGGTTCACCCCTCCACTTT
>TRBJ1-2|-|TRBD1|TRBV2
CASSHRPGQSYGYTF
TGTGCCAGCAGTCACCGGCCGGGACAGAGCTATGGCTACACCTTC
>TRBJ2-5|-|TRBD1|TRBV2
CASIGGVLDRKETQYF
TGTGCCAGCATTGGGGGTGTATTGGACAGGAAAGAGACCCAGTACTTC
>TRBJ2-7|-|TRBD1|TRBV2
CASTGDSYEQYF
TGTGCCAGCACAGGGGACAGTTACGAGCAGTACTTC
>TRBJ2-7|-|-|TRBV30
CAWALRTEQYF
TGTGCCTGGGCATTGCGTACCGAGCAGTACTTC
>TRBJ2-2|-|-|TRBV10-1
CASSDGGWTGELFF
TGCGCCAGCAGTGATGGGGGGTGGACCGGGGAGCTGTTTTTT
>TRBJ2-3|few|TRBD1|TRBV28
CASSSSSEQGADTQYF
TGTGCCAGCAGTTCTAGTTCGGAACAGGGGGCAGATACGCAGTATTTT
>TRBJ1-1|-|-|TRBV19
CASSIRYGNTEAFF
TGTGCCAGTAGTATAAGGTACGGGAACACTGAAGCTTTCTTT
>TRBJ1-4|-|-|TRBV5-4
CASSRKTGATNEKLFF
TGTGCCAGCAGCCGGAAGACGGGAGCAACTAATGAAAAACTGTTTTTT
>TRBJ1-4|-|-|TRBV5-6
CASSFFSGVNEKLFF
TGTGCCAGCAGCTTTTTCTCCGGGGTTAATGAAAAACTGTTTTTT
>TRBJ1-6|-|-|TRBV27
CASSLYRQGNNSPLHF
TGTGCCAGCAGTTTATATAGGCAGGGAAATAATTCACCCCTCCACTTT
>TRBJ2-7|-|TRBD1|TRBV9
CASSVGDRGNEQYF
TGTGCCAGCAGCGTAGGGGACAGGGGAAACGAGCAGTACTTC
>TRBJ2-3|-|TRBD2|TRBV7-8
CASIGEGTQYF
TGTGCCAGCATAGGGGAGGGGACGCAGTATTTT
>TRBJ1-2|-|-|TRBV7-9
CASAQGRGYTF
TGTGCCAGCGCGCAGGGCCGAGGCTACACCTTC
>TRBJ1-1|-|-|TRBV5-1
CASSPEDRKNTEAFF
TGCGCCAGCAGCCCAGAAGACAGGAAGAACACTGAAGCTTTCTTT
>TRBJ2-3|-|-|TRBV11-2
CASRMGGARGTDTQYF
TGTGCCAGCAGGATGGGAGGTGCCAGGGGCACAGATACGCAGTATTTT
>TRBJ2-7|-|-|TRBV28
CASSSPWGSYEQYF
TGTGCCAGCAGCTCTCCTTGGGGCTCCTACGAGCAGTACTTC
>TRBJ2-7|-|-|TRBV11-2
CASSFYPAGKMAYEQYF
TGTGCCAGCAGCTTCTACCCAGCAGGGAAGATGGCCTACGAGCAGTACTTC
>TRBJ1-4|-|-|TRBV7-9
CASSLARGFEKLFF
TGTGCCAGCAGCTTAGCGAGGGGTTTTGAAAAACTGTTTTTT
>TRBJ1-3|-|-|TRBV7-6
CASSLGVLSGNTIYF
TGTGCCAGCAGCTTGGGGGTCCTCTCTGGAAACACCATATATTTT
>TRBJ2-5|-|-|TRBV19
CASSYEHGPRGKETQYF
TGTGCCAGTAGTTACGAGCATGGACCCCGGGGGAAGGAGACCCAGTACTTC
>TRBJ1-2|-|TRBD1|TRBV29-1
CSSQGQGLSGYTF
TGCAGCAGCCAGGGACAGGGGTTGTCTGGCTACACCTTC
>TRBJ1-2|-|-|TRBV6-5
CASRTGYGYTF
TGTGCCAGCAGGACAGGCTATGGCTACACCTTC
>TRBJ2-7|-|TRBD2|TRBV19
CASSTPSGGAMQYF
TGTGCCAGTAGTACTCCTAGCGGGGGGGCTATGCAGTACTTC
>TRBJ2-2|few|TRBD1|TRBV7-2
CASSPDRVNTGELFF
TGTGCCAGCAGCCCGGACAGGGTGAACACCGGGGAGCTGTTTTTT
>TRBJ2-5|-|TRBD2|TRBV7-2
CASSRQAGNNQETQYF
TGTGCCAGCAGCCGGCAAGCGGGGAACAACCAAGAGACCCAGTACTTC
>TRBJ2-7|-|TRBD1|TRBV5-1
CASSSGTGPHEQYF
TGCGCCAGCAGCTCCGGGACAGGACCCCACGAGCAGTACTTC
>TRBJ2-2|-|-|TRBV12-1
CASSLLAGYTGELFF
TGTGCCAGCAGCTTGCTAGCGGGGTACACCGGGGAGCTGTTTTTT
>TRBJ2-5|-|-|TRBV5-1
CASSQRRETQYF
TGCGCCAGCAGCCAAAGGCGGGAGACCCAGTACTTC
>TRBJ1-1|-|TRBD1|TRBV4-1
CASSQGKGARDTEAFF
TGCGCCAGCAGCCAAGGGAAGGGGGCGCGGGACACTGAAGCTTTCTTT
>TRBJ2-3|-|-|TRBV14
CASSQDLGDTQYF
TGTGCCAGCAGCCAAGATCTCGGGGATACGCAGTATTTT